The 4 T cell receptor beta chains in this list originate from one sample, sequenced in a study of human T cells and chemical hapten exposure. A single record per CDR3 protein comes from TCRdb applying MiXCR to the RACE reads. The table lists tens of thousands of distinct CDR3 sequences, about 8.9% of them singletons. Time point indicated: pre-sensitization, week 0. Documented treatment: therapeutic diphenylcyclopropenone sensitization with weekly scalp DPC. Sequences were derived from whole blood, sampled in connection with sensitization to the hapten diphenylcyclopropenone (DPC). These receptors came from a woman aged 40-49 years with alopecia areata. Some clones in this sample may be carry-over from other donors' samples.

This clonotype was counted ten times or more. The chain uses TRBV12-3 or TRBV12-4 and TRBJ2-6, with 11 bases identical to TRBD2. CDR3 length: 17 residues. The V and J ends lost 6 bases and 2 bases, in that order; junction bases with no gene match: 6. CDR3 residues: CASRPTSGVPGANVLTF. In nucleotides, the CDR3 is TGTGCCAGCAGACCGACTAGCGGGGTTCCTGGGGCCAACGTCCTGACTTTC.

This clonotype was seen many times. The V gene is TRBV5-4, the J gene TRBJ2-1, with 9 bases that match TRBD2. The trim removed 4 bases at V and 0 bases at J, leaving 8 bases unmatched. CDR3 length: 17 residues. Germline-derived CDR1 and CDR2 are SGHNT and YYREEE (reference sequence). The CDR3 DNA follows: TGTGCCAGCAGCCCAGGACTAGCGCGAAGCTCCTACAATGAGCAGTTCTTC. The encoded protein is CASSPGLARSSYNEQFF.

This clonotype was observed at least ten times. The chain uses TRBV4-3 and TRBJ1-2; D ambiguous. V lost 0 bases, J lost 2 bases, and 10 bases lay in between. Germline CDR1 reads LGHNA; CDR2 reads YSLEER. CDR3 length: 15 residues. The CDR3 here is CASSQDHSGNYGYTF. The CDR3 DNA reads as TGCGCCAGCAGCCAAGATCATTCTGGGAACTATGGCTACACCTTC.

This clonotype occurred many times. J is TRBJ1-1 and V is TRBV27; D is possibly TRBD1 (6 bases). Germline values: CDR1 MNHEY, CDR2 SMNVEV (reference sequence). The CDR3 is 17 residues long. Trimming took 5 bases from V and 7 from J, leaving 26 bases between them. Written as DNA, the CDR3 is TGTGCCAGCAGTCCCTCACAGGGAGGTCAGGCTTGGGGTGAAGCTTTCTTT. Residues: CASSPSQGGQAWGEAFF.